Included here is one T cell receptor beta chain sequence, with context. The antigen is not known. The data were taken from a study of cytotoxic CD8 clonotypes in ibrutinib-treated CLL. The overall study: Response samples were taken after a median about twelve months of treatment, range 6 to 36. Among the samples, the mean was roughly 280,000 productive templates and fewer than 95,000 productive rearrangements.

Profiled with immunoSEQ multiplex PCR; TCRdb holds only in-frame clones, not every one. The sample shows 85,000 or so clones, about 76% of them seen only once. Study findings and constraints: Public clonotypes showed up rarely, and on treatment they shrank or held steady. Exceeding age-matched healthy donors, baseline clonality also tracked the counts of circulating CD8+ T cells.

CDR1 MNHEY and CDR2 SVGAGI come from the germline V gene. V was clipped by 5 bases and J by 6 bases; unmatched bases: 8. The CDR3 consists of 14 residues. The chain has TRBV6-5 and TRBJ1-2; 8 bases are shared with TRBD1. The source material was PBMCs, sampled after 12 months of ibrutinib treatment. This clonotype was obtained from a human donor with chronic lymphocytic leukemia. The CDR3 here is CASSTGTGFNGYTF. The DNA for the CDR3 is TGTGCCAGCAGTACCGGGACAGGCTTTAATGGCTACACCTTC.